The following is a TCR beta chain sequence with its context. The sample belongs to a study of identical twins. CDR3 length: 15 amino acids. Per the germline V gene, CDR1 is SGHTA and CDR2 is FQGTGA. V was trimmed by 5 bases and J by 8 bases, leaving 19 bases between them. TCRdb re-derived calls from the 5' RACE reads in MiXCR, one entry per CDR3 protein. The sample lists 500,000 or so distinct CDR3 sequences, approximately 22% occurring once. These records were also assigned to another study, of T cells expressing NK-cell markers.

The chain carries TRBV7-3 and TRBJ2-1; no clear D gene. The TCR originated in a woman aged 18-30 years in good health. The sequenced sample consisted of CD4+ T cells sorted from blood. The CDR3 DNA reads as TGTGCCAGCAGCACTGGACCGACACGCAAGGATGAGCAGTTCTTC. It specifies CASSTGPTRKDEQFF.